A selection of T cell receptor beta chains follows, all from one sample in a study of shared clonotypes between healthy human individuals. Assay used: immunoSEQ multiplex PCR; TCRdb lists only in-frame clones, some missing. The table has around 690,000 clones, 90% seen once. Material for sequencing was memory CD8+ T cells from PBMCs. Receptors originate from a young man in good health. Some clones in this sample may be carry-over from other donors' samples. Each CDR3 is given with its conserved first and last residue. The order of the fields is J gene, V gene, clone size, D gene, CDR3 protein, CDR3 DNA. A D gene is named only where the DNA matches it firmly. Not every row has a clone size; where given, it reads once, few, many or a size class.

j_gene: TRBJ2-1; v_gene: TRBV28; abundance: NA; d_gene: TRBD2; CDR3aa: CASTPRTSGANEQFF; CDR3nt: TGTGCCAGCACTCCTCGGACTAGCGGGGCTAATGAGCAGTTCTTC
j_gene: TRBJ2-1; v_gene: TRBV11-2; abundance: once; d_gene: NA; CDR3aa: CASSQLLSNEQFF; CDR3nt: TGTGCCAGCAGCCAGCTGTTGAGCAATGAGCAGTTCTTC
j_gene: TRBJ2-1; v_gene: TRBV18; abundance: NA; d_gene: NA; CDR3aa: CASSPLGGTGQFF; CDR3nt: TGTGCCAGCTCACCATTAGGTGGCACAGGGCAGTTCTTC
j_gene: TRBJ2-2; v_gene: TRBV6-6; abundance: NA; d_gene: NA; CDR3aa: CASSHSGNGELFF; CDR3nt: TGTGCCAGCAGTCACAGCGGAAACGGGGAGCTGTTTTTT
j_gene: TRBJ2-5; v_gene: TRBV28; abundance: NA; d_gene: TRBD2; CDR3aa: CASSLREGIQETQYF; CDR3nt: TGTGCCAGCAGTTTACGGGAGGGAATCCAAGAGACCCAGTACTTC
j_gene: TRBJ2-7; v_gene: TRBV27; abundance: NA; d_gene: NA; CDR3aa: CASSLTVTQTYEQYF; CDR3nt: TGTGCCAGCAGTTTAACGGTCACTCAAACCTACGAGCAGTACTTC
j_gene: TRBJ2-3; v_gene: TRBV4-3; abundance: NA; d_gene: NA; CDR3aa: CASSQDKEVLDTQYF; CDR3nt: TGCGCCAGCAGCCAAGATAAGGAGGTTTTAGATACGCAGTATTTT
j_gene: TRBJ2-1; v_gene: TRBV6-5; abundance: NA; d_gene: NA; CDR3aa: CASSYSLAVDEQFF; CDR3nt: TGTGCCAGCAGTTACTCGCTAGCTGTCGATGAGCAGTTCTTC
j_gene: TRBJ2-7; v_gene: TRBV19; abundance: NA; d_gene: NA; CDR3aa: CASSIKGKYYEQYF; CDR3nt: TGTGCCAGTAGTATAAAGGGAAAGTACTACGAGCAGTACTTC
j_gene: TRBJ2-2; v_gene: TRBV7-3; abundance: NA; d_gene: NA; CDR3aa: CASSPQGTGELFF; CDR3nt: TGTGCCAGCAGCCCACAGGGTACCGGGGAGCTGTTTTTT
j_gene: TRBJ2-3; v_gene: TRBV7-9; abundance: NA; d_gene: TRBD2; CDR3aa: CASSSPLAGSPDTQYF; CDR3nt: TGTGCCAGCAGCTCCCCGCTAGCGGGATCCCCAGATACGCAGTATTTT
j_gene: TRBJ2-6; v_gene: TRBV7-9; abundance: NA; d_gene: NA; CDR3aa: CASSQQTGANVLTF; CDR3nt: TGTGCCAGCAGCCAACAGACTGGGGCCAACGTCCTGACTTTC
j_gene: TRBJ2-5; v_gene: TRBV9; abundance: NA; d_gene: NA; CDR3aa: CASSPDRKETQYF; CDR3nt: TGTGCCAGCAGCCCGGACAGAAAAGAGACCCAGTACTTC
j_gene: TRBJ2-1; v_gene: TRBV10-3; abundance: NA; d_gene: NA; CDR3aa: CAISDEAKLNEQFF; CDR3nt: TGTGCCATCAGTGATGAGGCTAAGCTTAATGAGCAGTTCTTC
j_gene: TRBJ2-7; v_gene: TRBV27; abundance: NA; d_gene: NA; CDR3aa: CASSTQDSYEQYF; CDR3nt: TGTGCCAGCAGTACACAGGACAGCTACGAGCAGTACTTC
j_gene: TRBJ1-2; v_gene: TRBV4-1; abundance: few; d_gene: NA; CDR3aa: CASSQGGSQAFYGYTF; CDR3nt: TGCGCCAGCAGCCAAGGGGGTTCACAGGCGTTCTATGGCTACACCTTC
j_gene: TRBJ1-5; v_gene: TRBV30; abundance: few; d_gene: NA; CDR3aa: CAWRSRFSNQPQHF; CDR3nt: TGTGCCTGGAGATCAAGGTTCAGTAATCAGCCCCAGCATTTT
j_gene: TRBJ2-7; v_gene: TRBV7-6; abundance: NA; d_gene: TRBD2; CDR3aa: CASSPRLAAYEQYF; CDR3nt: TGTGCCAGCAGCCCAAGACTAGCGGCTTACGAGCAGTACTTC
j_gene: TRBJ2-7; v_gene: TRBV4-3; abundance: NA; d_gene: NA; CDR3aa: CASSQETPAGAYEQYF; CDR3nt: TGCGCCAGCAGCCAAGAAACCCCGGCCGGTGCCTACGAGCAGTACTTC
j_gene: TRBJ2-7; v_gene: TRBV9; abundance: NA; d_gene: TRBD2; CDR3aa: CASSASTSGRAGEQYF; CDR3nt: TGTGCCAGCAGCGCTAGCACTAGCGGGAGGGCGGGGGAGCAGTACTTC
j_gene: TRBJ1-1; v_gene: TRBV14; abundance: few; d_gene: NA; CDR3aa: CASSQDRGAEAFF; CDR3nt: TGTGCCAGCAGCCAAGACCGGGGGGCGGAAGCTTTCTTT
j_gene: TRBJ2-2; v_gene: TRBV27; abundance: NA; d_gene: NA; CDR3aa: CASSGNVWGTGELFF; CDR3nt: TGTGCCAGCAGCGGAAACGTTTGGGGCACCGGGGAGCTGTTTTTT
j_gene: TRBJ2-5; v_gene: TRBV13; abundance: NA; d_gene: TRBD1; CDR3aa: CASSLGDRGEQETQYF; CDR3nt: TGTGCCAGCAGCTTAGGGGACAGGGGAGAGCAAGAGACCCAGTACTTC
j_gene: TRBJ1-5; v_gene: TRBV27; abundance: NA; d_gene: NA; CDR3aa: CASSLFTNQPQHF; CDR3nt: TGTGCCAGCAGTTTATTTACCAATCAGCCCCAGCATTTT
j_gene: TRBJ1-5; v_gene: TRBV7-5; abundance: NA; d_gene: NA; CDR3aa: CARSFFTGGNQPQHF; CDR3nt: TGTGCCAGAAGCTTTTTCACAGGGGGCAATCAGCCCCAGCATTTT
j_gene: TRBJ2-2; v_gene: TRBV5-1; abundance: NA; d_gene: TRBD2; CDR3aa: CASSLALAGDGGELFF; CDR3nt: TGCGCCAGCAGCTTGGCGCTAGCGGGAGATGGCGGGGAGCTGTTTTTT
j_gene: TRBJ1-1; v_gene: TRBV6-5; abundance: NA; d_gene: NA; CDR3aa: CASSYGSGSEAFF; CDR3nt: TGTGCCAGCAGTTACGGTAGCGGTTCTGAAGCTTTCTTT
j_gene: TRBJ2-5; v_gene: TRBV27; abundance: NA; d_gene: NA; CDR3aa: CASSSTGSQETQYF; CDR3nt: TGTGCCAGCAGTTCAACCGGGTCCCAAGAGACCCAGTACTTC
j_gene: TRBJ1-2; v_gene: TRBV28; abundance: NA; d_gene: NA; CDR3aa: CASSFSGVGDGYTF; CDR3nt: TGTGCCAGCAGTTTCTCAGGGGTTGGGGATGGCTACACCTTC
j_gene: TRBJ2-7; v_gene: TRBV7-2; abundance: NA; d_gene: TRBD1; CDR3aa: CASSSDRGGEQYF; CDR3nt: TGTGCCAGCAGTTCGGACAGGGGTGGCGAGCAGTACTTC
j_gene: TRBJ1-1; v_gene: TRBV29-1; abundance: few; d_gene: TRBD1; CDR3aa: CSAPVRGGTEAFF; CDR3nt: TGCAGCGCCCCCGTCAGGGGGGGCACTGAAGCTTTCTTT
j_gene: TRBJ1-1; v_gene: TRBV5-6; abundance: NA; d_gene: NA; CDR3aa: CASSLGDEATEAFF; CDR3nt: TGTGCCAGCAGCTTAGGGGATGAGGCAACTGAAGCTTTCTTT
j_gene: TRBJ2-1; v_gene: TRBV7-9; abundance: NA; d_gene: NA; CDR3aa: CASSLAGSNEQFF; CDR3nt: TGTGCCAGCAGCTTAGCGGGGTCCAATGAGCAGTTCTTC
j_gene: TRBJ1-2; v_gene: TRBV28; abundance: NA; d_gene: NA; CDR3aa: CASSFRQLYGYTF; CDR3nt: TGTGCCAGCAGTTTTCGACAGCTCTATGGCTACACCTTC
j_gene: TRBJ2-1; v_gene: TRBV2; abundance: NA; d_gene: NA; CDR3aa: CASSGPNEQFF; CDR3nt: TGTGCCAGCAGTGGGCCCAATGAGCAGTTCTTC